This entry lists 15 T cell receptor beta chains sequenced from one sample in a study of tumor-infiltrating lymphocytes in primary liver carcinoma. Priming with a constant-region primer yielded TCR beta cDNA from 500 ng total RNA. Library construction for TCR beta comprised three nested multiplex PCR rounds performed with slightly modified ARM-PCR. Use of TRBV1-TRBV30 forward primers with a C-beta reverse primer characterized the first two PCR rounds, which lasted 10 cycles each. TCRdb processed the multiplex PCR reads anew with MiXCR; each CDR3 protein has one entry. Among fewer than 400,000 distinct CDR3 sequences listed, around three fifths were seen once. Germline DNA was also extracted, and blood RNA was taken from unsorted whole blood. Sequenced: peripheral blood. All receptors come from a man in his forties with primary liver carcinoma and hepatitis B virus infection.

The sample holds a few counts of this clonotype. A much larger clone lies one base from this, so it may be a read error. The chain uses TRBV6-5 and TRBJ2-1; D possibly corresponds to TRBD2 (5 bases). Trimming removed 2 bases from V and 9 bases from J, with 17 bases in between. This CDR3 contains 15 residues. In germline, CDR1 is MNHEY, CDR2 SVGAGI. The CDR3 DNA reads TGTGCCAGCAGTTACGTCGTGGACTCACCGGGTGAGCAGTTCTTC. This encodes CASSYVVDSPGEQFF.

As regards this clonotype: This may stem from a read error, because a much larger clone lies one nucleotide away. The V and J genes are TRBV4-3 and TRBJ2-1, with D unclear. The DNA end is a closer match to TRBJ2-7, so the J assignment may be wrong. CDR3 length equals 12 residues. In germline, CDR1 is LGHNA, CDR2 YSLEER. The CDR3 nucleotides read TGCGCCAGCAGCCAAGATACCGGGGAGCAGTACTTC. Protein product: CASSQDTGEQYF.

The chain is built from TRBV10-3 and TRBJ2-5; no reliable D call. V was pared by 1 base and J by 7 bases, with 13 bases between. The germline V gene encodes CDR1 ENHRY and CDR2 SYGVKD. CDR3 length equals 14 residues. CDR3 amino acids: CAISEYMTAGTQYF. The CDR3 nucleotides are TGTGCCATCAGTGAGTATATGACCGCTGGGACCCAGTACTTC.

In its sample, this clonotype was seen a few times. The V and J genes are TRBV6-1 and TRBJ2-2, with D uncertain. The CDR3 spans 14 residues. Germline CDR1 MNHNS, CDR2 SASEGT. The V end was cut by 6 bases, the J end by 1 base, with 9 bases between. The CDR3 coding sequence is TGTGCCAGCAGGTCCCTGTGGAACACCGGGGAGCTGTTTTTT. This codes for CASRSLWNTGELFF.

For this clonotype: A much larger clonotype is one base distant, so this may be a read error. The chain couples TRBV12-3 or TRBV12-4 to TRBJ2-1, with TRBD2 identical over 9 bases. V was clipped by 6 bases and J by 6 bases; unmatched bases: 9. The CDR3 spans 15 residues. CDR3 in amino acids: CASRSSGKFSNEQFF. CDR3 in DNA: TGTGCCAGCAGATCTAGCGGGAAGTTTTCCAATGAGCAGTTCTTC.

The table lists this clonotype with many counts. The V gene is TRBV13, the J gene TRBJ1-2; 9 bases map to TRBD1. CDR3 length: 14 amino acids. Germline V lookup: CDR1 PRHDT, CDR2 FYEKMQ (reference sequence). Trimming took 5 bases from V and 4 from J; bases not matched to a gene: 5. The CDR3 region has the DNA TGTGCCAGCAGCACACAGGGGGCTATCTATGGCTACACCTTC. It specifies CASSTQGAIYGYTF.

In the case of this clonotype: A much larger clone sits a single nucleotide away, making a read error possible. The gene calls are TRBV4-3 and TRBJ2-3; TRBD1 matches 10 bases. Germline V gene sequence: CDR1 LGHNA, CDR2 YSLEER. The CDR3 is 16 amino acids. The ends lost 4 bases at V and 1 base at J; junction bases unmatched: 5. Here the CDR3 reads CASSLGTGEGTDTQYF. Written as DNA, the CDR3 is TGCGCCAGCAGCCTCGGGACAGGGGAGGGCACAGATACGCAGTATTTT.

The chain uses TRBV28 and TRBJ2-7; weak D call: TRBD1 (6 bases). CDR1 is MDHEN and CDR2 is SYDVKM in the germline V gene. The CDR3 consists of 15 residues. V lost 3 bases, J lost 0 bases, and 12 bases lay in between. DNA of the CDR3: TGTGCCAGCAGTTTTCCACAGGGTAGCTCCTACGAGCAGTACTTC. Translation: CASSFPQGSSYEQYF. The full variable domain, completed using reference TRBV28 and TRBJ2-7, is DVKVTQSSRYLVKRTGEKVFLECVQDMDHENMFWYRQDPGLGLRLIYFSYDVKMKEKGDIPEGYSVSREKKERFSLILESASTNQTSMYLCASSFPQGSSYEQYFGPGTRLTVT.

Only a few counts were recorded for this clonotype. The CDR3 region has the DNA TGTGCCACCCAGTTTTGGGGGAACTATGGCTACACCTTC. It yields the protein CATQFWGNYGYTF. This sequence joins TRBV28 and TRBJ1-2; D perhaps matches TRBD1 (5 bases). Germline CDR1 reads MDHEN; CDR2 reads SYDVKM. The CDR3 is 13 amino acids. V was cut by 10 bases and J by 2 bases, with 14 bases left in between.

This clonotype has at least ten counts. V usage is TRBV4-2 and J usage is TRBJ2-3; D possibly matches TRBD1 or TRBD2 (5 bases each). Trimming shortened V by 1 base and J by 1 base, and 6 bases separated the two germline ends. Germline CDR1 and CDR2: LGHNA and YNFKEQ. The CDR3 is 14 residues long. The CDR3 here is CASSQGDRTDTQYF. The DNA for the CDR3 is TGTGCCAGCAGCCAAGGGGACCGCACAGATACGCAGTATTTT.

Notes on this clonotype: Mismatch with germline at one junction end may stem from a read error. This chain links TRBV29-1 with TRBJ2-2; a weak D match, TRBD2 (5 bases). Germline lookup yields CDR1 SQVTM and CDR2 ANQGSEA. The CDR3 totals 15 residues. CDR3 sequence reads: CRVVSAGANTGELYF. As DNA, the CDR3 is TGCAGGGTTGTAAGTGCGGGCGCGAACACCGGGGAGCTGTATTTT.

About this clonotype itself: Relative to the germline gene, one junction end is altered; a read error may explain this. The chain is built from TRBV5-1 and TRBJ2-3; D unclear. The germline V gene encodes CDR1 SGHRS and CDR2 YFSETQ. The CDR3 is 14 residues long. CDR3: CASSSNNLPDMQYF. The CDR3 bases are TGCGCCAGCAGCTCCAACAATCTCCCAGATATGCAGTATTTT.

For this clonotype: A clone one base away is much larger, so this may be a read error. Written as DNA, the CDR3 is TGCAGCGTTGTATGGGGTCTCGGTGAAGCTTTCTTT. Protein: CSVVWGLGEAFF. V usage is TRBV29-1 and J usage is TRBJ1-1; D not certain. CDR1 is SQVTM, CDR2 ANQGSEA, per germline. The CDR3 is 12 residues long. V was shortened by 4 bases and J by 7 bases, with 13 bases between the two germline ends.

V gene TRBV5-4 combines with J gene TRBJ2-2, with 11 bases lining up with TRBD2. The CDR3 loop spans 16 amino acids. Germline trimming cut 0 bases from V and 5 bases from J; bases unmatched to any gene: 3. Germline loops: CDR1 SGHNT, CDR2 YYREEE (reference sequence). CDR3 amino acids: CASSLALAGGTGELFF. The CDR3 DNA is TGTGCCAGCAGCTTGGCCCTAGCGGGAGGTACCGGGGAGCTGTTTTTT. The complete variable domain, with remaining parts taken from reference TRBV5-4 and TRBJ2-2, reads ETGVTQSPTHLIKTRGQQVTLRCSSQSGHNTVSWYQQALGQGPQFIFQYYREEENGRGNFPPRFSGLQFPNYSSELNVNALELDDSALYLCASSLALAGGTGELFFGEGSRLTVL.

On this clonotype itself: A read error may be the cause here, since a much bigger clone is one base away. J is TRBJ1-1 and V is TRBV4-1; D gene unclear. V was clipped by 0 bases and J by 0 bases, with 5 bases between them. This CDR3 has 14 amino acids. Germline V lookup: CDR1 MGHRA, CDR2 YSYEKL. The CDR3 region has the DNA TGCGCCAGCAGCCAAGAACAAGTGAACACTGAAGCTTTCTTT. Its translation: CASSQEQVNTEAFF.